Shown below are 12 T cell receptor beta chains from a single sample sequenced in a study of CD4 T cells in relation to SARS-CoV-2 and coronaviruses. What these receptors recognize is not known. Before the COVID-19 pandemic, during about 2011-2019, CD4+ T cells were taken from unexposed donors. After about 10 days of culture, CD4+ T cells were isolated. The data were produced by immunoSEQ multiplex PCR, yet TCRdb's version contains in-frame clones alone and is incomplete. The table records almost 30,000 clones, over 60% of them present only once. Sequenced input: CD4+ T cells from PBMCs, cultured in vitro. Receptors were obtained from a human donor in good health.

This clone showed up just once. The chain couples TRBV7-2 to TRBJ2-1; D is unresolved. CDR3 length equals 15 residues. Germline CDR1 SGHTA, CDR2 FQGNSA. V lost 1 base to trimming and J lost 6 bases, with 13 bases between them. CDR3 sequence reads: CASSLVTRNPNEQFF. In nucleotides, the CDR3 is TGTGCCAGCAGCTTAGTGACCCGGAACCCCAATGAGCAGTTCTTC.

The genes are TRBV9 and TRBJ2-5, with 7 bases lining up with TRBD1. CDR1 and CDR2 from the germline V gene are SGDLS and YYNGEE. CDR3 size: 16 residues. V shed 0 bases, J shed 0 bases, and the junction held 5 bases outside the gene matches. CDR3 region: CASSVGRGGHQETQYF. CDR3 in DNA: TGTGCCAGCAGCGTAGGGCGAGGGGGCCACCAAGAGACCCAGTACTTC. The entire variable domain, with the rest obtained from reference TRBV9 and TRBJ2-5, is as follows: DSGVTQTPKHLITATGQRVTLRCSPRSGDLSVYWYQQSLDQGLQFLIQYYNGEERAKGNILERFSAQQFPDLHSELNLSSLELGDSALYFCASSVGRGGHQETQYFGPGTRLLVL.

The V gene is TRBV6-5, the J gene TRBJ2-7; the D gene is possibly TRBD2 (5 bases). CDR1 MNHEY and CDR2 SVGAGI come from the germline V gene. Trimming left V 6 bases short and J 1 base short, with 13 bases between. This CDR3 is 14 amino acids long. CDR3 nucleotides: TGTGCCAGCAGCCTCGGCCGGAGGTCCTACGAGCAGTACTTC. Protein sequence: CASSLGRRSYEQYF.

The chain combines TRBV5-6 with TRBJ1-1; D gene ambiguous. The V gene lost 4 bases and the J gene lost 0 bases, with 7 bases spanning the gap. The CDR3 is 13 residues long. Germline loops: CDR1 SGHDT, CDR2 YYEEEE. In DNA form, the CDR3 reads TGTGCCAGCAGCGGAACACTGAACACTGAAGCTTTCTTT. Translation gives CASSGTLNTEAFF.

V is TRBV7-2 and J is TRBJ1-1, with 7 nucleotides matching TRBD1. Unmatched junction bases numbered 5, after V lost 5 bases and J lost 5 bases. The CDR3 spans 13 residues. Germline CDR1 SGHTA, CDR2 FQGNSA. The CDR3 protein is CASSPDRTTEAFF. As DNA, the CDR3 is TGTGCCAGCAGCCCGGACAGGACTACTGAAGCTTTCTTT.

This clone showed up just once. This chain connects TRBV9 to TRBJ2-3, with D maybe TRBD2 (7 bases). V lost 3 bases, J lost 6 bases, and 8 bases lay in between. This CDR3 is built from 12 residues. The V gene's germline CDR1 is SGDLS and CDR2 YYNGEE. DNA for the CDR3: TGTGCCAGCAGCGAGGGGGGGGATACGCAGTATTTT. Translation gives CASSEGGDTQYF.

The chain is built from TRBV2 and TRBJ2-5; 7 bases map to TRBD1. Germline V lookup: CDR1 SNHLY, CDR2 FYNNEI. J was trimmed by 3 bases and V by 6 bases; bases with no gene match: 4. The CDR3 spans 13 residues. CDR3: CASSQTGEETQYF. DNA for the CDR3: TGTGCCAGCAGCCAAACAGGGGAAGAGACCCAGTACTTC.

The chain has TRBV4-3 and TRBJ2-6; possibly TRBD1 or TRBD2 for D (6 bases each). V lost 0 bases, J lost 0 bases, and 9 bases lay in between. This CDR3 is built from 17 residues. In germline, CDR1 is LGHNA, CDR2 YSLEER. The chain's CDR3 is CASSQDRGDSGANVLTF. For the CDR3, the DNA is TGCGCCAGCAGCCAAGATAGGGGGGACTCTGGGGCCAACGTCCTGACTTTC.

This chain links TRBV19 with TRBJ1-4; TRBD1 matches at 8 bases. Trimming took 10 bases from V and 8 from J; bases not matched to a gene: 6. Per the germline V gene, CDR1 is LNHDA and CDR2 is SQIVND (reference sequence). The CDR3 contains 12 residues. DNA of the CDR3: TGTGCCATCAGGGGGCTCGGAGAAAAACTGTTTTTT. Protein sequence: CAIRGLGEKLFF.

The genes are TRBV5-8 and TRBJ1-5; D perhaps matches TRBD1 (6 bases). V was shortened by 4 bases and J by 7 bases, with 12 bases between the two germline ends. Germline CDR1 and CDR2: SGHTS and YDEGEE. The CDR3 totals 13 residues. The DNA of the CDR3 is TGTGCCAGCAGCGGCGACAGGTACCAGCCCCAGCATTTT. Translation: CASSGDRYQPQHF.

This clone has a handful of counts. This rearrangement joins TRBV2 to TRBJ1-6; D ambiguous. Trimming shortened V by 6 bases and J by 0 bases, and 12 bases separated the two germline ends. The CDR3 contains 16 residues. CDR1 and CDR2 (germline): SNHLY, FYNNEI. The CDR3, as DNA: TGTGCCAGCAGGGGCCAGGAGAGCTCCTATAATTCACCCCTCCACTTT. It codes for CASRGQESSYNSPLHF.

The chain is built from TRBV7-9 and TRBJ2-7; 8 bases agree with TRBD1. This CDR3 comprises 15 residues. Trimming took 5 bases from V and 7 from J; bases not matched to a gene: 13. Germline CDR1 SEHNR, CDR2 FQNEAQ (reference sequence). The CDR3 spells CASSPTGAILMEQYF. CDR3 bases: TGTGCCAGCAGCCCGACAGGGGCCATCCTAATGGAGCAGTACTTC.